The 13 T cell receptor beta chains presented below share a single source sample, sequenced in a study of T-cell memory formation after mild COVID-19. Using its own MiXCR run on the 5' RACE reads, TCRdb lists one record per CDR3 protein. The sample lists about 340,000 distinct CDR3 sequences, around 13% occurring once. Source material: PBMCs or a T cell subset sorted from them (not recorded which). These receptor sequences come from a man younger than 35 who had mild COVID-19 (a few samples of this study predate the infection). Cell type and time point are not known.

The CDR3 region has the DNA TGTGCCAGCAGGCGGACGGGAGGTACGCAGTATTTT. Amino acid sequence: CASRRTGGTQYF. The chain is built from TRBV5-4 and TRBJ2-3, with 7 bases that match TRBD2. The CDR3 has 12 residues. Germline assignment: CDR1 SGHNT and CDR2 YYREEE (reference sequence). Germline trimming cut 5 bases from V and 8 bases from J; bases unmatched to any gene: 5.

CDR3 nucleotides: TGTGCCAGCAGCGAAACAGGGGTGCTCGGCACTGAAGCTTTCTTT. Protein product: CASSETGVLGTEAFF. This chain connects TRBV5-5 to TRBJ1-1; 7 bases map to TRBD1. Germline V gene sequence: CDR1 SGHKS, CDR2 YYEKEE (reference sequence). The V and J ends lost 4 bases and 4 bases, in that order; junction bases with no gene match: 10. The CDR3 extends over 15 amino acids.

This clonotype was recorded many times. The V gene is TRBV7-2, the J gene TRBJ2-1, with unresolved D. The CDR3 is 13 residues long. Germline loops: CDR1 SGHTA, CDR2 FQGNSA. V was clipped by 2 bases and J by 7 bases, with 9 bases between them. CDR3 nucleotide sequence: TGTGCCAGCAGCTTATTTGGGGTTAATGAGCAGTTCTTC. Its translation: CASSLFGVNEQFF.

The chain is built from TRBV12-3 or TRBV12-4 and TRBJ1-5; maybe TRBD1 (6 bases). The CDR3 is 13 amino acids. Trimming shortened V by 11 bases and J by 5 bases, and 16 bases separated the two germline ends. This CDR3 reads CAGQGTAYQPQHF. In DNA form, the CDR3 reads TGTGCCGGCCAGGGGACGGCTTATCAGCCCCAGCATTTT.

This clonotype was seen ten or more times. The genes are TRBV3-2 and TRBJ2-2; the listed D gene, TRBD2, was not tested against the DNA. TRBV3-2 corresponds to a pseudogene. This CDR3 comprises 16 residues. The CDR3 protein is CASSQGTSDYTGELFF. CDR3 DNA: TGTGCCAGCAGCCAAGGGACTAGCGACTACACCGGGGAGCTGTTTTTT.

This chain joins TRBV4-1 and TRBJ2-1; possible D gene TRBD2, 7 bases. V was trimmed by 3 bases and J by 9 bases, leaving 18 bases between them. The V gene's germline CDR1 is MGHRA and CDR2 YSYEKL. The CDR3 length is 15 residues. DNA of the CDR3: TGCGCCAGCAGCCACTACAAGGGGGGGGGCCGTGAGCAGTTCTTC. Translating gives CASSHYKGGGREQFF.

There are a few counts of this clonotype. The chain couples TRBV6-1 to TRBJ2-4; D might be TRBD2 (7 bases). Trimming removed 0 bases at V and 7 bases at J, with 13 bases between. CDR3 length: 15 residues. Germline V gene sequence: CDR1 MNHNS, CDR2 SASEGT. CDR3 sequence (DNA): TGTGCCAGCAGTGAAGCGGGGGGGCCGGGGAACATTCAGTACTTC. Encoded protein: CASSEAGGPGNIQYF.

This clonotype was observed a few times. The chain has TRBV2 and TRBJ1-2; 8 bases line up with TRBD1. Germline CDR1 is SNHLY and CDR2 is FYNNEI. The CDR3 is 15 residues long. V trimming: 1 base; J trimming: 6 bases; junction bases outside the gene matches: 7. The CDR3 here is CASSEVTGERDGYTF. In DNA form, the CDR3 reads TGTGCCAGCAGTGAAGTGACAGGGGAACGGGATGGCTACACCTTC.

CDR3 in DNA: TGTGCCAGCAGTTACGTTGCAGGGAATCAGCCCCAGCATTTT. This codes for CASSYVAGNQPQHF. The chain uses TRBV6-5 and TRBJ1-5; D perhaps matches TRBD1 (5 bases). V was shortened by 2 bases and J by 4 bases, with 9 bases between the two germline ends. The V gene's germline CDR1 is MNHEY and CDR2 SVGAGI. This CDR3 is 14 amino acids long.

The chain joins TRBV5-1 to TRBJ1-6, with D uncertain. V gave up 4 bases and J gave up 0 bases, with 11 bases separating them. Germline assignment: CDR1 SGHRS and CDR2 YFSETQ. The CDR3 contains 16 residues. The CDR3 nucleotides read TGCGCCAGCAGCGGGAGTGGGAGCTCCTATAATTCACCCCTCCACTTT. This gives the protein CASSGSGSSYNSPLHF.

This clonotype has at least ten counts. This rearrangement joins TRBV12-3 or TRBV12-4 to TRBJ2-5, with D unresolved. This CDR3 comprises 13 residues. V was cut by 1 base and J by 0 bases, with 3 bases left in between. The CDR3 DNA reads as TGTGCCAGCAGTTTAGGGGACCAAGAGACCCAGTACTTC. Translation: CASSLGDQETQYF.

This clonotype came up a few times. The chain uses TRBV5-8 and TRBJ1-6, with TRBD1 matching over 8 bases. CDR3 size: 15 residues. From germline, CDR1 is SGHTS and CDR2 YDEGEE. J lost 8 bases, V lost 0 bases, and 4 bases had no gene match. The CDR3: CASSLVPGGDSPLHF. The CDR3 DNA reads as TGTGCCAGCAGCTTGGTCCCAGGGGGCGATTCACCCCTCCACTTT.

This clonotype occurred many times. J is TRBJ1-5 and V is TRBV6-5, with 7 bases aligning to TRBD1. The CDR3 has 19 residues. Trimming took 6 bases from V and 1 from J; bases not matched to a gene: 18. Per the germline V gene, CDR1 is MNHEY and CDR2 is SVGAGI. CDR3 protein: CASRSRDSRGFSSNQPQHF. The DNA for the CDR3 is TGTGCCAGCAGGTCCCGGGACAGCCGTGGATTTTCCAGCAATCAGCCCCAGCATTTT.